This TCR beta chain was documented in a study of shared clonotypes between healthy human individuals (dated by TCRdb to 2018 to 2020). Some background on the complete study: The cohort comprised two women and a few men aged 18 to 49 years. For each donor, three plates each were used for CD4 naive and CD4 memory, two plates were used for CD8 naive, and one plate was used for CD8 memory. To estimate repertoire size and how much clonotype sharing occurs between individuals, the study deeply sequenced the blood TCR repertoires of several healthy adults. To increase sequencing depth and limit assay-specific biases, TCR repertoire library preparation and sequencing were carried out by different laboratories using diverse techniques. Leukapheresis yielded between about 0.8 and 9.5 billion PBMCs per donor. The research as a whole found: Naive subsets generally had larger estimated clonotype richness than memory subsets did. Only blood was sampled, and tissue TCR repertoires likely differ from those in blood. Even with the large sequencing depth, rarefaction of the sorted-subset datasets indicated that sequencing was incomplete. Based on pairwise subsampling, the degree of clonotype sharing among donors was expected to be affected by sequencing depth. Clonotypes shared by all four sorted-subset donors showed higher generation probabilities than non-shared clonotypes. Across a few donors, 4.5% to 6.5% of naive CD4, more than 3% of naive CD8, 2.3% of memory CD4, and 0.3% to 0.45% of memory CD8 clonotypes were shared. Because the study included a small number of donors, the genetic and exposure-history diversity represented was limited.

Of note for this clone: There is no known antigen for this receptor. Nothing much larger sits one base from this clone, and base qualities are not available.

Using the deep immunoSEQ assay, TCR CDR3 regions were amplified from genomic DNA by multiplex PCR. Genomic DNA extracted from each cell subset was distributed evenly over all wells of several immunoSEQ 96-well plates, and each plate served as one replicate. Each replicate PCR for sorted subsets received around 0.2 ug genomic DNA, equal to roughly 29,000 T cell genomes. Purified libraries were quantified with a Qubit 3.0 fluorometer, sized on a Bioanalyzer 2100, and re-quantified with the KAPA Library Quantification kit. A separate single-read 150-cycle Illumina NextSeq 550 flow cell was used to sequence each immunoSEQ 96-well plate. Turning to the authors' computational methods: The immunoSEQ output contained only junctional sequences without quality scores, so filtering could not match that applied to full-length reads. Sequences were annotated with PyIR, a Python wrapper for IgBLAST v1.9, using IMGT germline references to assign V/J genes and CDR3. Reads were removed for weak V/J assignments (E-value above 1e-6), missing CDR3, stop codons, out-of-frame junctions, or ambiguous translated residues. A V3J clonotype was defined by an identical inferred V gene, J gene, and CDR3 amino acid sequence. To compute the percentage overlap between repertoires, the number of shared unique clonotypes was divided by the size of the smaller repertoire. Richness of each repertoire was evaluated using RTK rarefaction, the Chao1 estimator, and Recon v2.1 estimates of unobserved clonotypes. For all TCRbeta clonotypes obtained by the gDNA method from a handful of donors, generation probabilities were computed with OLGA. In its TCRdb copy, this immuneACCESS table keeps in-frame sequences only and misses some clones. Where compared with another copy, unresolved V genes explain less than half of these, and the others have no known cause. That table is the source of V, J and clone size, and D and trimming were worked out from the DNA. The sample table records roughly 2 million clones; over 85% of these occur just once. Under 0.15% of the sample is taken by the ten largest.

Donors were healthy HIV-negative adults with no recently reported acute infections or vaccinations. All donors were Caucasian adults living in Nashville, Tennessee, USA. CD4+ T cells were enriched by magnetic negative selection; naive cells were then positively selected on CD45RA, and the negative fraction formed the memory subset. Blood was obtained by leukapheresis, after which PBMCs were separated by Ficoll-Histopaque density gradient centrifugation and cryopreserved in liquid nitrogen vapor phase. Analytical flow cytometry was used to check the purity and quantity of every magnetically sorted T cell population. Genomic DNA was isolated from every sorted fraction and measured by UV absorbance on a Nanodrop 2000c. The sample was naive CD4+ T cells sorted from blood. The cell subset or site label, read with the paper, signifies: CD45RA+ positively selected. The sequence came from a man younger than 30 in good health.

CDR3 protein: CASSQGLAGGVGEQYF. The DNA is TGCGCCAGCAGCCAGGGACTAGCGGGAGGTGTTGGTGAGCAGTACTTC. The chain couples TRBV5-1 to TRBJ2-7; TRBD2 aligns with 15 central bases. CDR1 and CDR2 are drawn from the germline V gene: SGHRS, YFSETQ. Its CDR3 holds 16 amino acids, cysteine through phenylalanine. The DNA shown is the 48-base CDR3, in frame from base 1. The V end gives up 4 bases and the J end 7 bases, leaving 9 bases in the junction not matched to a gene.